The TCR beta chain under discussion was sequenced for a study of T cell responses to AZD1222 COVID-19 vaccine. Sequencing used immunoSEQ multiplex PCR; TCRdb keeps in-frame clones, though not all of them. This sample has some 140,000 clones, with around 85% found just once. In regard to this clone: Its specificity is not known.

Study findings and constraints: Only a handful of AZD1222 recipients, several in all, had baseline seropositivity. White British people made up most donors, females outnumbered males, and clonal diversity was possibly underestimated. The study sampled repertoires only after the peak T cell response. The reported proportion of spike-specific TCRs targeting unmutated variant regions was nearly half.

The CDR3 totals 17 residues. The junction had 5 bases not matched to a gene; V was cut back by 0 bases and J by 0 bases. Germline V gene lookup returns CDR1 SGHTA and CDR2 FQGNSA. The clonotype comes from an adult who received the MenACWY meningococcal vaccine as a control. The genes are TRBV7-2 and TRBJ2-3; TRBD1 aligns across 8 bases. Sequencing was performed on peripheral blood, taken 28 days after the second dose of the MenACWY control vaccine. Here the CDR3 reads CASSLAGTGGSTDTQYF. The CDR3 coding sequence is TGTGCCAGCAGCTTAGCCGGGACAGGCGGTAGCACAGATACGCAGTATTTT.